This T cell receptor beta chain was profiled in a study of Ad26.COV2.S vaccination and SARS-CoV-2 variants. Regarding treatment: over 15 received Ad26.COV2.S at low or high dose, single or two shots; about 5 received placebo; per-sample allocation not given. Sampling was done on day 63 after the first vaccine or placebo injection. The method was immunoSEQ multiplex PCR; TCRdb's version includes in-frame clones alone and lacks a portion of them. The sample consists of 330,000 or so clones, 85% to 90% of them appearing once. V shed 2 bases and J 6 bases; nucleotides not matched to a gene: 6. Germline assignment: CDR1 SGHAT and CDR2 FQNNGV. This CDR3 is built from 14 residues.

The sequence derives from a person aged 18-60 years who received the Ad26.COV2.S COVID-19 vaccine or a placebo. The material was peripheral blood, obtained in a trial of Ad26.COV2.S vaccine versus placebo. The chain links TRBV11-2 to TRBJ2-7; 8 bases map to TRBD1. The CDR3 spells CASSLSPTGVEQYF. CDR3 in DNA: TGTGCCAGCAGCTTATCGCCGACAGGGGTCGAGCAGTACTTC.